The sequence of this T cell receptor (beta chain) was determined in a study of OX40 agonist ivuxolimab in advanced cancers. As for the study in general: Mean age about 60 years, range about 23 to 79; roughly 82% male. Three patients had partial responses: one hepatocellular carcinoma, two cutaneous melanoma. General study findings and limits: On average, CD8+ T cells had more expanded clones than CD4+.

Profiled with immunoSEQ multiplex PCR; TCRdb holds only in-frame clones, not every one. The table shows under 60,000 clones, with roughly 92% occurring only once. J gave up 4 bases and V 4 bases, and 9 bases lay outside the gene matches. CDR3 length: 15 residues. Turning to this clone: The target antigen is unknown.

The genes are TRBV5-3 and TRBJ2-7; the match to TRBD1 covers 9 bases. Being an ORF, TRBV5-3 has a function that is uncertain. This TCR came from an adult with an advanced solid tumor such as melanoma, head and neck, liver or kidney cancer. Sequences were derived from CD4+ or CD8+ T cells sorted from blood, sampled in a trial of the OX40 agonist ivuxolimab. The chain's CDR3 is CARSVRDREFYEQYF. The CDR3 DNA reads as TGTGCCAGAAGCGTCCGGGACAGGGAATTTTACGAGCAGTACTTC.